At least ten counts were recorded for the clone carrying this TCR beta chain. Antigen specificity is unknown. This CDR3 is built from 14 residues. Germline V gene sequence: CDR1 MNHEY, CDR2 SVGAGI. With 6 bases clipped from V and 5 bases from J, the junction kept 7 bases outside the gene matches. Using its own MiXCR run on the reads, TCRdb lists one record per CDR3 protein. The table shows about 770,000 distinct CDR3 sequences, with about 29% occurring only once. The sample belongs to a study of T cell repertoires in cytomegalovirus infection. Sequenced here: cultured CD8+ T cells from PBMCs, sampled from culture after CMV antigen stimulation. This receptor was identified in a human donor in good health (CMV status not recorded). Some clones in this sample may be carry-over from other donors' samples. The chain combines TRBV6-5 with TRBJ1-5, with 7 bases matching TRBD1. For the CDR3, the DNA is TGTGCCAGCAGCCACGGGACAGCCCATCAGCCCCAGCATTTT. It specifies CASSHGTAHQPQHF.